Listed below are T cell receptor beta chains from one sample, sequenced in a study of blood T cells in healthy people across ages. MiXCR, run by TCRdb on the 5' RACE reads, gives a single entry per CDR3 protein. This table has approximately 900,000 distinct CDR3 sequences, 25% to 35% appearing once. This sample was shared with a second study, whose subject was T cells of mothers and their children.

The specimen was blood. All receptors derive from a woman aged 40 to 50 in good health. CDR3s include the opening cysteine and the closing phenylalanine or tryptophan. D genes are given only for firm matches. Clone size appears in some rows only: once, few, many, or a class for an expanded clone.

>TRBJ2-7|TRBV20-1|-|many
CSARRDAASLEQYF
TGCAGTGCTAGACGGGACGCCGCATCTCTCGAGCAGTACTTC
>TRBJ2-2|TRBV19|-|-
CASSILTNTGELFF
TGTGCCAGTAGTATACTAACGAACACCGGGGAGCTGTTTTTT
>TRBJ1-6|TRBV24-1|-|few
CATSDGGSYNSPLHF
TGTGCCACCAGTGACGGAGGCTCCTATAATTCACCCCTCCACTTT
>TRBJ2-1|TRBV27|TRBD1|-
CASSLYDRGRENEQFF
TGTGCCAGCAGTTTATACGACAGGGGGCGTGAGAATGAGCAGTTCTTC
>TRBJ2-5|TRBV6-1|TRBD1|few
CASSPRPFLRQGQTQYF
TGTGCCAGCAGCCCCAGACCTTTTTTAAGACAGGGTCAGACCCAGTACTTC
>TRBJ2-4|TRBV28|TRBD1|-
CASSPQGQGIGKNIQYF
TGTGCCAGCAGTCCGCAGGGACAGGGGATCGGCAAAAACATTCAGTACTTC
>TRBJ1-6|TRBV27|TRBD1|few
CASSTGQGMAGSPLHF
TGTGCCAGCAGTACGGGACAGGGAATGGCGGGTTCACCCCTCCACTTT
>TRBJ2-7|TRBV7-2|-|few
CASSLGIPGEQYF
TGTGCCAGCAGCCTAGGGATTCCGGGAGAGCAGTACTTC
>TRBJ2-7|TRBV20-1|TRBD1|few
CSARRQGASDEQYF
TGCAGTGCCCGAAGACAGGGGGCATCAGACGAGCAGTACTTC
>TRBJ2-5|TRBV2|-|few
CASSEGLTGAQETQYF
TGTGCCAGCAGTGAAGGTCTAACGGGGGCCCAAGAGACCCAGTACTTC
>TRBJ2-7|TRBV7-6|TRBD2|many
CASSSLAGIDSYEQYF
TGTGCCAGCAGCTCCCTAGCGGGGATCGACTCCTACGAGCAGTACTTC
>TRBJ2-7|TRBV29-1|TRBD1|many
CSAPGQPYEQYF
TGCAGCGCGCCGGGACAGCCCTACGAGCAGTACTTC
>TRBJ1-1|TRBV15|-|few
CATSRDGAESAEAFF
TGTGCCACCAGCAGAGATGGTGCGGAAAGCGCTGAAGCTTTCTTT
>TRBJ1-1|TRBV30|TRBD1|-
CAWSNNRGSTEAFF
TGTGCCTGGAGTAATAACAGGGGTTCCACTGAAGCTTTCTTT
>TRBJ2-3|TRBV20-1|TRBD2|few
CSAPRGLAGYTDTQYF
TGCAGTGCCCCCCGGGGCCTAGCGGGGTACACAGATACGCAGTATTTT
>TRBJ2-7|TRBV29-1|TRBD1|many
CSVATGATYEQYF
TGCAGCGTTGCGACAGGGGCAACCTACGAGCAGTACTTC
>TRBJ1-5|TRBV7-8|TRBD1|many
CASSKDRTLNQPQHF
TGTGCCAGCAGCAAGGACAGGACATTGAATCAGCCCCAGCATTTT
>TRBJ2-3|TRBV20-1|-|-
CSSRREEPTQYF
TGCAGTTCAAGGAGGGAGGAGCCCACGCAGTATTTT
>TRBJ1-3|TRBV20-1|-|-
CSALDTSSGNTIYF
TGCAGTGCCCTGGACACGAGCTCTGGAAACACCATATATTTT
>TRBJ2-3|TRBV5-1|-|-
CASSLAVEASSTDTQYF
TGCGCCAGCAGCTTAGCGGTGGAGGCGAGCAGCACAGATACGCAGTATTTT
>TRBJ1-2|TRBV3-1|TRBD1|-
CASSQDPPGGLPYGYTF
TGTGCCAGCAGCCAAGATCCGCCAGGGGGATTACCCTATGGCTACACCTTC
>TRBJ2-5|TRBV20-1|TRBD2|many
CSARVSGLAATIQETQYF
TGCAGTGCTAGAGTGTCGGGACTAGCGGCCACTATACAAGAGACCCAGTACTTC
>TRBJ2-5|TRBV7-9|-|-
CASSLWEIQETQYF
TGTGCCAGCAGCTTATGGGAGATACAAGAGACCCAGTACTTC
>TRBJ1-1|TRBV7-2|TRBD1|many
CASSLVGTGYTEAFF
TGTGCCAGCAGCTTAGTCGGGACAGGGTACACTGAAGCTTTCTTT
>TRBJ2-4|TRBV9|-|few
CASSPDPALYGQYF
TGTGCCAGCAGCCCCGACCCCGCGTTGTACGGGCAGTACTTC
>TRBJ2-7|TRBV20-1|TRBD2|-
CSPGLAAYEQYF
TGCAGCCCGGGACTAGCGGCCTACGAGCAGTACTTC
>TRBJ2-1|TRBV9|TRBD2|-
CASSPMGTRNNEQFF
TGTGCCAGCAGTCCAATGGGGACTAGGAACAATGAGCAGTTCTTC
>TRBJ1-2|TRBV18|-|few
CASHGRGYGYTF
TGTGCCAGCCACGGTCGGGGATATGGCTACACCTTC
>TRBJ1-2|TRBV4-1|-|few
CASSQGVNGNYGYTF
TGCGCCAGCAGCCAAGGGGTTAATGGGAACTATGGCTACACCTTC
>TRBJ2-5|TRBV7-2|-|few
CASSLWGKETQYF
TGTGCCAGCAGCTTATGGGGAAAAGAGACCCAGTACTTC
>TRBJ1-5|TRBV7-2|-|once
CASSLEGLRGQSQHF
TGTGCCAGCAGCTTAGAAGGGTTAAGAGGTCAGTCCCAGCATTTT
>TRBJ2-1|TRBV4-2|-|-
CASGRRGHYNEQFF
TGTGCCAGCGGGAGGCGGGGTCACTACAATGAGCAGTTCTTC
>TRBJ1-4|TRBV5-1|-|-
CASSLWGSANEKLFF
TGCGCCAGCAGCTTGTGGGGTAGCGCGAATGAAAAACTGTTTTTT
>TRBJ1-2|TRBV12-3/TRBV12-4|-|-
CASSPSGRYGYTF
TGTGCCAGCAGTCCCTCAGGGAGGTATGGCTACACCTTC
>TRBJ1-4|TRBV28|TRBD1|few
CASSFRLTGVQEKLFF
TGTGCCAGCAGTTTCAGATTGACAGGGGTACAGGAAAAACTGTTTTTT
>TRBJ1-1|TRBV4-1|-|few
CASKADMNTEAFF
TGCGCCAGCAAGGCAGATATGAACACTGAAGCTTTCTTT
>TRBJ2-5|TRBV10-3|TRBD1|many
CAIGDRAETQYF
TGTGCCATCGGGGACAGGGCTGAGACCCAGTACTTC
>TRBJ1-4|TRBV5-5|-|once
CASSSRQLREKLFF
TGTGCCAGCAGCTCACGACAGCTGAGAGAAAAACTGTTTTTT
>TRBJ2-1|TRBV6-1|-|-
CASSDRVPVGEQFF
TGTGCCAGCAGTGACCGAGTACCCGTGGGTGAGCAGTTCTTC
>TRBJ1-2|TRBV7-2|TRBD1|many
CASSLETGGGYGYTF
TGTGCCAGCAGCTTAGAGACAGGGGGCGGGTATGGCTACACCTTC
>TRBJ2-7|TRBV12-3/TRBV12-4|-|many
CASSFIRQRTYEQYF
TGTGCCAGCAGTTTTATCCGACAGCGAACCTACGAGCAGTACTTC
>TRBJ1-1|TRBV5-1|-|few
CASSLSDNRDTEAFF
TGCGCCAGCAGCTTGTCGGATAACAGGGACACTGAAGCTTTCTTT
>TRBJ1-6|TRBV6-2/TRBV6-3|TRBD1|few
CASSYSPGQGASNEDSPLHF
TGTGCCAGCAGTTACTCTCCGGGACAGGGGGCTTCAAACGAAGATTCACCCCTCCACTTT
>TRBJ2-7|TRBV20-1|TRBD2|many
CSAAHPRLADPSYEQYF
TGCAGTGCCGCCCATCCTCGACTAGCGGACCCCTCCTACGAGCAGTACTTC
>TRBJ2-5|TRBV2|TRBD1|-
CAGRVGQAQETQYF
TGTGCCGGCAGAGTCGGACAGGCCCAGGAGACCCAGTACTTC
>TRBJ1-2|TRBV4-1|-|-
CASSQERTDYLYGYTF
TGCGCCAGCAGCCAAGAACGGACGGACTACCTCTATGGCTACACCTTC
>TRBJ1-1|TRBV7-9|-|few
CASSPGPGPEAFF
TGTGCCAGCAGCCCCGGCCCGGGCCCTGAAGCTTTCTTT
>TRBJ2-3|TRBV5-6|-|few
CASSLYAGTKFSTDTQYF
TGTGCCAGCAGCTTGTATGCGGGGACCAAGTTTAGCACAGATACGCAGTATTTT